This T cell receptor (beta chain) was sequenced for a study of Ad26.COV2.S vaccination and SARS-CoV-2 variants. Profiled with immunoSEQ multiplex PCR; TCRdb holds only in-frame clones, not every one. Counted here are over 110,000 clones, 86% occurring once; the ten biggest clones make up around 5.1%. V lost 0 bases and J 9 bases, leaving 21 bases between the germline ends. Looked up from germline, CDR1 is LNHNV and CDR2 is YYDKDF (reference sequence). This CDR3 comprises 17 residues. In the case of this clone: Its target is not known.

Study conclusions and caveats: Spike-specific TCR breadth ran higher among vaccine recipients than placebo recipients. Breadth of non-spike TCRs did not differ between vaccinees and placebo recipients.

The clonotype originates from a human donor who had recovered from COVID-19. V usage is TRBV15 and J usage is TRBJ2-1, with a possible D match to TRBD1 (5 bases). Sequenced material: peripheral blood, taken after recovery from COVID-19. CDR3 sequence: CATSRDLRPDKDAEQFF. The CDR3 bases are TGTGCCACCAGCAGAGACCTCCGCCCGGACAAGGACGCTGAGCAGTTCTTC.